The TCR beta chain described here comes from a study of neurological immune-mediated disorders (dated by TCRdb to the late 2010s). Study-wide context: Peripheral blood TCR-beta repertoires from patients with HTLV-I-associated myelopathy (HAM/TSP), patients with multiple sclerosis, and healthy controls were compared in the study using UMI-based sequencing. The approximately 100 TCR-beta libraries included longitudinal samples, technical triplicates and paired sorted CD4+ and CD8+ T-cell subsets alongside PBMC samples. The cohort included around 70 subjects: 14 with HAM/TSP, some 35 with multiple sclerosis, and roughly 20 healthy controls. Results the study describes overall, beyond this receptor: Across subjects, expanded clones never shared an identical CDR3 amino acid sequence, which suggests that the TCR-beta repertoires in every group were private. TCR clonal expansion was highest in HAM/TSP patients and lowest in MS patients, with MS patients falling below even healthy controls.

cDNA synthesis used template-switch 5'RACE with a primer carrying a 10-nucleotide random unique molecular identifier tagging each TCR transcript. Over 180 million TCR-beta sequences, covering 15-18 subjects, were produced in each sequencing run. The RNeasy kit was used to extract total RNA. Using the KAPA Real-time Library Amplification kit, TCR-beta VDJ regions were amplified with primers for the TCR constant region and the 5'RACE anchor. Sample indexes and Illumina adaptors were added in a first PCR, and a second PCR then increased library yield. The roughly 650 bp TCR product was size-selected on a 2% E-gel SizeSelection system after Ampure bead purification. Before pooling, library quality was assessed on a Bioanalyzer, concentration was determined with Qubit, and library quantification was performed with the Kapa Library Quantification kit. Paired-end 2 x 150 bp sequencing of the libraries was performed on an Illumina HiSeq 2500. To increase sequence diversity, roughly 23-30% phiX was spiked into each library pool. Under the source paper's analysis protocol: Quality-filtered reads were processed with the UMI-based MiGEC pipeline, and over 75% of raw TCR sequences were removed by the MiGEC pipeline during error correction. VDJ genes were aligned to IMGT germline references, and clonotypes were defined by unique CDR3 amino acid sequence plus V-J genes. Clonal expansion, Shannon diversity and CDR3 relatedness (CalcPairwiseDistances, ClusterSamples) were evaluated with VDJtools, and phylogenetic trees were built with CLCbio workbench. Expanded clones were defined as having at least 8 unique UMIs, based on coefficient-of-variation modelling across technical triplicates. TCRdb reworked the public reads: Q25 trimming with fastp, MiXCR clone assembly, productive beta chains retained. Rows with one shared CDR3 protein collapse into an entry with the most common genes and DNA. The V and J calls shown here were made by TCRdb, not taken from the authors' results. In all, the sample holds roughly 80,000 distinct CDR3 sequences, and under 13% of those were seen once. The ten most abundant clones make up roughly 2% of the sample.

The healthy controls were volunteers from blood banks in Maryland, USA. For the unsorted PBMC libraries, 2 million PBMCs were stored in RNAlater at -80 degrees C until RNA extraction and were used to generate the libraries. Peripheral blood was subjected to Ficoll-Hypaque density gradient centrifugation to isolate PBMCs, which were then cryopreserved in liquid nitrogen. This clonotype was observed many times. The specificity of this receptor is unknown. No base quality values were provided; no much bigger clone lies one nucleotide off. This TCR was sampled from a man aged 35-49 years in good health. The sample comprised PBMCs.

The nucleotide sequence is TGCGCCAGCAGCTTGTTCAGTCCCGGGGGTGGAACCGGGGAGCTGTTTTTT. The encoded protein is CASSLFSPGGGTGELFF. Here the chain combines TRBV5-1 and TRBJ2-2; tentative D gene TRBD2, with 6 bases matching. CDR3 length: 17 amino acids, cysteine to phenylalanine. Kept here is only the CDR3 DNA, which spans 51 bases and is read in frame from base 1. The germline V gene encodes CDR1 SGHRS and CDR2 YFSETQ. The germline ends are 18 bases apart after V is trimmed by 1 base and J by 5 bases. With the portions outside the CDR3 filled from the reference TRBV5-1 and TRBJ2-2 genes, the complete variable region becomes KAGVTQTPRYLIKTRGQQVTLSCSPISGHRSVSWYQQTPGQGLQFLFEYFSETQRNKGNFPGRFSGRQFSNSRSEMNVSTLELGDSALYLCASSLFSPGGGTGELFFGEGSRLTVL.